Sequencing of this TCR beta chain was carried out in a study of T cell changes during pregnancy in multiple sclerosis. Per the germline V gene, CDR1 is LGHNA and CDR2 is YSLEER. V was clipped by 0 bases and J by 2 bases, with 9 bases between them. CDR3 length: 15 amino acids. This table comes from immunoSEQ multiplex PCR, and its TCRdb copy is limited to in-frame clones, with some not included. The table lists some 49,000 clones, roughly nine tenths of them singletons. The sequencing here drew on CD4+ T cells from peripheral blood mononuclear cells, taken in the second trimester of pregnancy. This chain links TRBV4-3 with TRBJ2-3; no clear D. The sequence derives from a female donor in good health, enrolled as a control in a pregnancy study. CDR3 nucleotides: TGCGCCAGCAGCCAAGATACGAGTCCCACAGATACGCAGTATTTT. It codes for CASSQDTSPTDTQYF.